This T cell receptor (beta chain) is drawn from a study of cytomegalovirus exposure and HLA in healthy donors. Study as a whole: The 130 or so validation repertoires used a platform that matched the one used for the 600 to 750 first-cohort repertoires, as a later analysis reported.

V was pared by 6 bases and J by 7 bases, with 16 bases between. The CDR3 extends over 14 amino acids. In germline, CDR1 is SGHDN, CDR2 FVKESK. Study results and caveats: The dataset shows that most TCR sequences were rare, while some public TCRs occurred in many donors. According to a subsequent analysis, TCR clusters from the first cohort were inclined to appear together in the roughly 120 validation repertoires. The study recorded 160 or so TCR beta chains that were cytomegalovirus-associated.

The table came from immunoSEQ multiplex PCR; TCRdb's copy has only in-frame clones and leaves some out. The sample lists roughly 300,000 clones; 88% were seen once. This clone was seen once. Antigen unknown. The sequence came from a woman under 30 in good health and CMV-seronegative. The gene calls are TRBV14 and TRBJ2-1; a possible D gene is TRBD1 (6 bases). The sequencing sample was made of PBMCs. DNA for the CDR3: TGTGCCAGCAGAGGGGGTCTAGGGCGGAATGAGCAGTTCTTC. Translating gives CASRGGLGRNEQFF.